These 15 T cell receptor beta chains were sequenced from one sample in a study of blood T cell repertoires in COVID-19 (dated by TCRdb to 2019 to 2021). Library prep was done by the immunoSEQ multiplex PCR assay. TCRdb took over this immuneACCESS table, retaining in-frame rearrangements with V and J assigned. Such tables are incomplete; in checked studies, under half of the missing clones stem from an unresolved V gene, and the remainder is unexplained. This sample is represented by about 480,000 clones; over 75% of them were singletons. The ten largest clones take up 1.5% to 2% of the sample. Sequencing was done on a sample of PBMCs or T cells enriched from blood (not recorded which). Source of these receptors: a middle-aged woman who had recovered from COVID-19.

The CDR3 DNA reads as TGTGCCAGCAGCACCCCGGGCCGGGAGGGCTACACCTTC. Amino acid sequence: CASSTPGREGYTF. J is TRBJ1-2 and V is TRBV12-3 or TRBV12-4; D is unresolved. There are 13 residues in the CDR3. The germline V and J ends were trimmed by 6 bases and 8 bases, with 16 bases remaining between them.

This clone was seen once. In the same sample, other DNA sequences code for this CDR3. The rearrangement links TRBV18 to TRBJ1-1; D gene unclear. The germline V and J ends were trimmed by 3 bases and 3 bases, with 8 bases remaining between them. The CDR3 length is 13 residues. Germline V gene sequence: CDR1 KGHSH, CDR2 LQKENI. This CDR3 reads CASSPPGDTEAFF. The CDR3 DNA reads as TGTGCCAGCTCACCCCCGGGTGACACTGAAGCTTTCTTT.

The chain couples TRBV12-5 to TRBJ1-5, with D maybe TRBD1 (5 bases). The CDR3 consists of 14 residues. The germline CDR1 and CDR2 sequences are LGHNT and FRNRAP. The germline V and J ends were trimmed by 6 bases and 1 base, with 10 bases remaining between them. This chain's CDR3 is CASGGGESNQPQHF. The DNA for the CDR3 is TGTGCTAGTGGGGGAGGGGAGAGCAATCAGCCCCAGCATTTT.

This chain uses TRBV5-4 with TRBJ2-2; possibly TRBD2 for D (7 bases). Germline CDR1 reads SGHNT; CDR2 reads YYREEE (reference sequence). Trimming removed 2 bases at V and 6 bases at J, with 14 bases between. This CDR3 has 15 amino acids. The CDR3 region has the DNA TGTGCCAGCAGCTTAGGGGGAGGGCTCCCCGGGGAGCTGTTTTTT. Protein: CASSLGGGLPGELFF.

The chain carries TRBV20-1 and TRBJ1-2; no clear D gene. V dropped 0 bases and J dropped 7 bases, with 6 bases sitting between them. Per the germline V gene, CDR1 is DFQATT and CDR2 is SNEGSKA (reference sequence). CDR3 length: 11 amino acids. The CDR3 nucleotides read TGCAGTGCTAGAGATCTACTTGGCTACACCTTC. It specifies CSARDLLGYTF.

The CDR3 DNA reads as TGTGCCAGCACCCTCCTGACTAGCGGAGAGTGGGGTTACGAGCAGTACTTC. Translated: CASTLLTSGEWGYEQYF. The chain is built from TRBV11-2 and TRBJ2-7, with TRBD2 matching 9 bases. Looked up from germline, CDR1 is SGHAT and CDR2 is FQNNGV. The CDR3 is 17 residues long. Trimming took 7 bases from V and 4 from J; bases not matched to a gene: 17. Looking up the rest from reference TRBV11-2 and TRBJ2-7 gives the full variable domain: EAGVAQSPRYKIIEKRQSVAFWCNPISGHATLYWYQQILGQGPKLLIQFQNNGVVDDSQLPKDRFSAERLKGVDSTLKIQPAKLEDSAVYLCASTLLTSGEWGYEQYFGPGTRLTVT.

The chain links TRBV27 to TRBJ2-7; 10 bases fit TRBD1. The CDR3 length is 14 residues. Germline loops: CDR1 MNHEY, CDR2 SMNVEV (reference sequence). V shed 5 bases and J 5 bases; nucleotides not matched to a gene: 6. The CDR3 region is CASSRGQGRNEQYF. CDR3 DNA sequence: TGTGCCAGCAGTCGGGGACAGGGGAGGAACGAGCAGTACTTC.

The chain couples TRBV6-6 to TRBJ1-4; 10 bases fit TRBD1. The V segment lost 5 bases and the J segment 10 bases; nucleotides outside the gene matches: 7. Germline-derived CDR1 and CDR2 are MNHNY and SVGAGI (reference sequence). The CDR3 runs 14 residues. Written as DNA, the CDR3 is TGTGCCAGCAGTGCCGGGACAGGGGCCTTAAAACTGTTTTTT. Amino acid sequence: CASSAGTGALKLFF.

This clone was seen a few times. The chain joins TRBV11-3 to TRBJ1-1; 7 bases map to TRBD1. Germline V gene data show CDR1 as SGHNT and CDR2 as YENEEA. This CDR3 spans 16 amino acids. Trimming removed 4 bases from V and 8 bases from J; junction bases left unmatched: 16. The CDR3 DNA sequence: TGTGCCAGCAGCTCCGGCTACCGGGACAGCCACATGGAAGCTTTCTTT. Encoded protein: CASSSGYRDSHMEAFF.

For this clone: Other DNA sequences in this specimen translate into the identical CDR3. The chain has TRBV7-2 and TRBJ1-1; D call uncertain. Germline V lookup: CDR1 SGHTA, CDR2 FQGNSA. V was cut by 3 bases and J by 0 bases, with 8 bases left in between. The CDR3 extends over 14 amino acids. Written as DNA, the CDR3 is TGTGCCAGCAGCTTGAGAGGCTTGAACACTGAAGCTTTCTTT. Its protein is CASSLRGLNTEAFF.

V and J are TRBV5-6 and TRBJ2-5; D gene unclear. CDR3 length: 14 residues. Trimming cost V 4 bases and J 6 bases, with 16 bases left between them. CDR1 is SGHDT, CDR2 YYEEEE, per germline. The CDR3 protein is CASSPRGNVKTQYF. The CDR3 nucleotides are TGTGCCAGCAGCCCACGCGGAAACGTGAAGACCCAGTACTTC.

The chain is built from TRBV29-1 and TRBJ1-1, with 10 bases aligning to TRBD1. With 5 bases clipped from V and 7 bases from J, the junction kept 7 bases outside the gene matches. Germline loops: CDR1 SQVTM, CDR2 ANQGSEA. This CDR3 spans 13 amino acids. CDR3 DNA sequence: TGCAGCGTTAACCGGGACAGGGGTGGTGAAGCTTTCTTT. As protein: CSVNRDRGGEAFF.

The gene calls are TRBV27 and TRBJ2-1; a possible D gene is TRBD1 (6 bases). CDR3 length: 12 residues. V was shortened by 6 bases and J by 6 bases, with 9 bases between the two germline ends. The germline CDR1 and CDR2 sequences are MNHEY and SMNVEV (reference sequence). CDR3 loop: CASRQGGNEQFF. The DNA of the CDR3 is TGTGCCAGCAGACAGGGCGGCAATGAGCAGTTCTTC.

V is TRBV6-2 or TRBV6-3 and J is TRBJ2-7; TRBD2 matches 10 bases. Per germline, CDR1 MNHEY and CDR2 SVGEGT. The CDR3 spans 15 residues. The V and J ends lost 0 bases and 6 bases, in that order; junction bases with no gene match: 5. The DNA of the CDR3 is TGTGCCAGCAGTTACTCGCAGCTAGCGGGAGTCGAGCAGTACTTC. It specifies CASSYSQLAGVEQYF.

This clone was seen only once. CDR3 in amino acids: CATQASGNFYEQYF. Written as DNA, the CDR3 is TGTGCCACCCAGGCTAGCGGCAATTTCTACGAGCAGTACTTC. This sequence joins TRBV24-1 and TRBJ2-7; 7 nucleotides agree with TRBD2. The ends lost 9 bases at V and 3 bases at J; junction bases unmatched: 10. This CDR3 spans 14 amino acids. CDR1 is KGHDR and CDR2 is SFDVKD in the germline V gene.